This is a list of T cell receptor beta chains from one sample in a study of cytomegalovirus exposure and HLA in healthy donors. Some clones are missing from TCRdb's copy, which holds only in-frame ones; the method was immunoSEQ multiplex PCR. The table includes under 150,000 clones, approximately 91% detected once. Sequencing was done on a sample of PBMCs. These receptors all stem from a man aged 18-30 years in good health and CMV-seronegative. The CDR3 runs from the conserved cysteine through the conserved F or W. D genes are given only for firm matches. Clone size is not always given. Where it is, it says once, few, many or a class for expanded clones.

d_call: NA
clone_size: NA
v_call: TRBV7-9
cdr3_length: 16
j_call: TRBJ2-1
cdr3_aa: CASRLDWTVSYNEQFF
cdr3_nt: TGTGCCAGCAGACTAGACTGGACAGTCTCCTACAATGAGCAGTTCTTC

d_call: TRBD2
clone_size: NA
v_call: TRBV5-4
cdr3_length: 16
j_call: TRBJ2-3
cdr3_aa: CASRVGVRGGADTQYF
cdr3_nt: TGTGCCAGCAGGGTAGGGGTTCGGGGGGGCGCAGATACGCAGTATTTT

d_call: NA
clone_size: NA
v_call: TRBV7-9
cdr3_length: 16
j_call: TRBJ1-5
cdr3_aa: CASSLAAGVSNQPQHF
cdr3_nt: TGTGCCAGCAGCTTAGCGGCGGGTGTGAGCAATCAGCCCCAGCATTTT

d_call: NA
clone_size: NA
v_call: TRBV6-5
cdr3_length: 15
j_call: TRBJ1-5
cdr3_aa: CASSPQGWGNQPQHF
cdr3_nt: TGTGCCAGCAGCCCACAGGGCTGGGGTAATCAGCCCCAGCATTTT

d_call: TRBD2
clone_size: NA
v_call: TRBV4-2
cdr3_length: 15
j_call: TRBJ2-1
cdr3_aa: CASSQIAGGYNEQFF
cdr3_nt: TGTGCCAGCAGCCAAATAGCGGGGGGTTACAATGAGCAGTTCTTC

d_call: NA
clone_size: NA
v_call: TRBV19
cdr3_length: 12
j_call: TRBJ2-5
cdr3_aa: CASSTPGETQYF
cdr3_nt: TGTGCCAGTAGTACGCCCGGGGAGACCCAGTACTTC

d_call: NA
clone_size: NA
v_call: TRBV5-6
cdr3_length: 13
j_call: TRBJ1-1
cdr3_aa: CASSFQMNTEAFF
cdr3_nt: TGTGCCAGCAGCTTTCAGATGAACACTGAAGCTTTCTTT

d_call: NA
clone_size: NA
v_call: TRBV7-2
cdr3_length: 15
j_call: TRBJ1-1
cdr3_aa: CASSLGQGLNTEAFF
cdr3_nt: TGTGCCAGCAGCTTAGGTCAGGGGCTGAACACTGAAGCTTTCTTT

d_call: TRBD1
clone_size: NA
v_call: TRBV29-1
cdr3_length: 13
j_call: TRBJ1-2
cdr3_aa: CSVGTGGMDGYTF
cdr3_nt: TGCAGCGTCGGGACAGGGGGAATGGATGGCTACACCTTC

d_call: NA
clone_size: NA
v_call: TRBV7-8
cdr3_length: 16
j_call: TRBJ1-4
cdr3_aa: CASSLASRRVNEKLFF
cdr3_nt: TGTGCCAGCAGCTTAGCGTCACGCAGGGTTAATGAAAAACTGTTTTTT

d_call: NA
clone_size: NA
v_call: TRBV27
cdr3_length: 14
j_call: TRBJ2-3
cdr3_aa: CASSWTMSTDTQYF
cdr3_nt: TGTGCCAGCAGTTGGACTATGTCCACAGATACGCAGTATTTT

d_call: NA
clone_size: once
v_call: TRBV4-3
cdr3_length: 16
j_call: TRBJ1-3
cdr3_aa: CASSQDWADSGNTIYF
cdr3_nt: TGCGCCAGCAGCCAAGATTGGGCTGACTCTGGAAACACCATATATTTT

d_call: TRBD2
clone_size: NA
v_call: TRBV27
cdr3_length: 18
j_call: TRBJ2-1
cdr3_aa: CASSLYGGWGSSGNEQFF
cdr3_nt: TGTGCCAGCAGTTTATACGGGGGGTGGGGGTCTAGCGGGAATGAGCAGTTCTTC

d_call: NA
clone_size: NA
v_call: TRBV9
cdr3_length: 16
j_call: TRBJ2-1
cdr3_aa: CASSVVGDSSYNEQFF
cdr3_nt: TGTGCCAGCAGCGTAGTTGGGGACTCCTCCTACAATGAGCAGTTCTTC

d_call: TRBD1
clone_size: NA
v_call: TRBV7-9
cdr3_length: 15
j_call: TRBJ1-1
cdr3_aa: CASSSGGQMNTEAFF
cdr3_nt: TGTGCCAGCAGCTCAGGGGGACAGATGAACACTGAAGCTTTCTTT

d_call: TRBD1
clone_size: NA
v_call: TRBV2
cdr3_length: 14
j_call: TRBJ1-5
cdr3_aa: CASTRDRSYQPQHF
cdr3_nt: TGTGCCAGCACCCGGGACAGGAGCTATCAGCCCCAGCATTTT

d_call: NA
clone_size: few
v_call: TRBV13
cdr3_length: 15
j_call: TRBJ2-5
cdr3_aa: CASSLYRDYQETQYF
cdr3_nt: TGTGCCAGCAGCTTATACAGGGATTACCAAGAGACCCAGTACTTC

d_call: TRBD1
clone_size: NA
v_call: TRBV29-1
cdr3_length: 15
j_call: TRBJ2-7
cdr3_aa: CSAELRDSPSYEQYF
cdr3_nt: TGCAGCGCAGAGCTCCGGGACAGTCCCTCCTACGAGCAGTACTTC

d_call: NA
clone_size: NA
v_call: TRBV10-1
cdr3_length: 14
j_call: TRBJ1-6
cdr3_aa: CASSAGSYNSPLHF
cdr3_nt: TGCGCCAGCAGTGCAGGGTCCTATAATTCACCCCTCCACTTT

d_call: NA
clone_size: NA
v_call: TRBV27
cdr3_length: 13
j_call: TRBJ2-3
cdr3_aa: CASYQINTDTQYF
cdr3_nt: TGTGCCAGCTATCAGATTAACACAGATACGCAGTATTTT

d_call: NA
clone_size: few
v_call: TRBV7-9
cdr3_length: 13
j_call: TRBJ1-1
cdr3_aa: CASSSQGNTEAFF
cdr3_nt: TGTGCCAGCAGCTCACAGGGGAACACTGAAGCTTTCTTT

d_call: NA
clone_size: NA
v_call: TRBV7-6
cdr3_length: 15
j_call: TRBJ2-3
cdr3_aa: CASSLEASGTDTQYF
cdr3_nt: TGTGCCAGCAGCTTAGAGGCTAGCGGCACAGATACGCAGTATTTT

d_call: NA
clone_size: NA
v_call: TRBV27
cdr3_length: 13
j_call: TRBJ1-1
cdr3_aa: CASRRQVNTEAFF
cdr3_nt: TGTGCCAGCAGAAGACAGGTGAACACTGAAGCTTTCTTT

d_call: NA
clone_size: NA
v_call: TRBV29-1
cdr3_length: 14
j_call: TRBJ1-4
cdr3_aa: CSVEDGTGTQQLFF
cdr3_nt: TGCAGCGTTGAAGATGGGACCGGGACACAGCAGCTGTTTTTT

d_call: TRBD1
clone_size: NA
v_call: TRBV18
cdr3_length: 15
j_call: TRBJ1-2
cdr3_aa: CASSQGQESAAGYTF
cdr3_nt: TGTGCCAGCTCCCAAGGACAGGAGTCGGCCGCTGGCTACACCTTC

d_call: NA
clone_size: NA
v_call: TRBV6-6
cdr3_length: 15
j_call: TRBJ1-1
cdr3_aa: CASSYAGRANTEAFF
cdr3_nt: TGTGCCAGCAGTTACGCGGGACGGGCGAACACTGAAGCTTTCTTT

d_call: TRBD1
clone_size: NA
v_call: TRBV27
cdr3_length: 15
j_call: TRBJ1-2
cdr3_aa: CASSLAGQGNGGYTF
cdr3_nt: TGTGCCAGCAGTCTTGCGGGACAGGGTAATGGCGGCTACACCTTC

d_call: NA
clone_size: NA
v_call: TRBV6-5
cdr3_length: 13
j_call: TRBJ1-2
cdr3_aa: CASSDSRNYGYTF
cdr3_nt: TGTGCCAGCAGTGACTCTCGGAACTATGGCTACACCTTC

d_call: NA
clone_size: NA
v_call: TRBV5-5
cdr3_length: 13
j_call: TRBJ2-7
cdr3_aa: CASSSGWGTEQYF
cdr3_nt: TGTGCCAGCAGTTCGGGGTGGGGGACAGAGCAGTACTTC

d_call: NA
clone_size: NA
v_call: TRBV5-1
cdr3_length: 14
j_call: TRBJ2-5
cdr3_aa: CASSFVQGQETQYF
cdr3_nt: TGCGCCAGCAGCTTTGTGCAGGGCCAAGAGACCCAGTACTTC

d_call: NA
clone_size: NA
v_call: TRBV6-5
cdr3_length: 12
j_call: TRBJ1-2
cdr3_aa: CASSPPTGGYTF
cdr3_nt: TGTGCCAGCAGCCCCCCGACAGGAGGCTACACCTTC